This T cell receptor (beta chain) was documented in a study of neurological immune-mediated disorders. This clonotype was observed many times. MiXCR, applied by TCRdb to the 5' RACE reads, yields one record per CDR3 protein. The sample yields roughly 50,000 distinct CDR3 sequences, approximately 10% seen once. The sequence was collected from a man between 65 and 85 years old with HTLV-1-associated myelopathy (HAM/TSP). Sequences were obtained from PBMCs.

CDR3 protein: CAISESGTENSPLHF. CDR3 sequence (DNA): TGTGCCATCAGTGAGTCTGGGACAGAGAATTCACCCCTCCACTTT. The chain carries TRBV10-3 and TRBJ1-6, with 7 nucleotides matching TRBD1. Germline lookup yields CDR1 ENHRY and CDR2 SYGVKD. The CDR3 sequence is 15 residues long. V shed 0 bases and J 7 bases; nucleotides not matched to a gene: 3.